A single sample is the source of the 11 T cell receptor beta chains below, sequenced in a study of blood T cell repertoires in COVID-19. The repertoire was sequenced with immunoSEQ multiplex PCR; TCRdb's copy has only in-frame clones and lacks some. The sample holds fewer than 350,000 clones, 85% seen once. The sequenced sample consisted of PBMCs or T cells enriched from blood (not recorded which). The receptors stem from a woman younger than 45 who had been exposed to COVID-19.

CDR3: CASSQVPGQGFYEQYF. The DNA of the CDR3 is TGTGCCAGCAGCCAAGTACCGGGACAGGGCTTCTACGAGCAGTACTTC. The chain employs TRBV3-1 (or the pseudogene TRBV3-2) and TRBJ2-7; 9 bases agree with TRBD1. J gave up 3 bases and V 1 base, and 7 bases lay outside the gene matches. CDR3 length: 16 residues. Per the germline V gene, CDR1 is LGHDT and CDR2 is YNNKEL (reference sequence).

The chain combines TRBV30 with TRBJ1-1; D uncertain. The CDR3 is made up of 14 amino acids. The V gene lost 0 bases and the J gene lost 1 base, with 9 bases spanning the gap. Germline V gene lookup returns CDR1 GTSNPN and CDR2 SVGIG (reference sequence). The CDR3 protein is CAWSVPWPNTEAFF. CDR3 nucleotides: TGTGCCTGGAGTGTACCTTGGCCGAACACTGAAGCTTTCTTT.

The genes are TRBV29-1 and TRBJ2-7; possibly TRBD2 for D (6 bases). Trimming cost V 7 bases and J 0 bases, with 16 bases left between them. Germline V lookup: CDR1 SQVTM, CDR2 ANQGSEA. This CDR3 is built from 14 residues. This chain's CDR3 is CSAGAGTYSYEQYF. For the CDR3, the DNA is TGCAGCGCGGGAGCCGGGACTTACTCCTACGAGCAGTACTTC.

The rearrangement links TRBV2 to TRBJ2-7, with TRBD2 matching 13 bases. V lost 7 bases and J lost 2; bases outside the gene matches: 26. The CDR3 length is 22 residues. Germline CDR1 SNHLY, CDR2 FYNNEI. The chain's CDR3 is CASTRDLSFPGLAGFLPYEQYF. The CDR3 bases are TGTGCCAGCACAAGGGACCTTTCCTTTCCGGGACTAGCGGGATTCCTACCCTACGAGCAGTACTTC. Combining the CDR3 with reference TRBV2 and TRBJ2-7 gives the whole variable domain EPEVTQTPSHQVTQMGQEVILRCVPISNHLYFYWYRQILGQKVEFLVSFYNNEISEKSEIFDDQFSVERPDGSNFTLKIRSTKLEDSAMYFCASTRDLSFPGLAGFLPYEQYFGPGTRLTVT.

CDR3 in DNA: TGTGCCTGGAGGCCAGGGGGCACCGGGGAGCTGTTTTTT. Its protein is CAWRPGGTGELFF. The chain couples TRBV30 to TRBJ2-2; 7 positions agree with TRBD1. The CDR3 consists of 13 residues. In germline, CDR1 is GTSNPN, CDR2 SVGIG (reference sequence). The ends lost 3 bases at V and 4 bases at J; junction bases unmatched: 2. The full variable domain, rest sourced from reference TRBV30 and TRBJ2-2, is SQTIHQWPATLVQPVGSPLSLECTVEGTSNPNLYWYRQAAGRGLQLLFYSVGIGQISSEVPQNLSASRPQDRQFILSSKKLLLSDSGFYLCAWRPGGTGELFFGEGSRLTVL.

This chain connects TRBV4-3 to TRBJ1-4, with unresolved D. The CDR3 is 17 residues long. V dropped 0 bases and J dropped 0 bases, with 11 bases sitting between them. The germline CDR1 and CDR2 sequences are LGHNA and YSLEER. CDR3: CASSQDLSGATNEKLFF. The CDR3 nucleotides read TGCGCCAGCAGCCAAGACTTGAGTGGTGCAACTAATGAAAAACTGTTTTTT.

This clone was recorded once. This chain connects TRBV4-1 to TRBJ1-1; 7 bases map to TRBD1. Looked up from germline, CDR1 is MGHRA and CDR2 is YSYEKL. Trimming cost V 0 bases and J 4 bases; bases outside gene matches: 5. CDR3 size: 15 residues. The CDR3 here is CASSQDSDRATEAFF. The CDR3 nucleotides read TGCGCCAGCAGCCAAGATTCCGACAGGGCCACTGAAGCTTTCTTT.

This clone was seen more than once but under ten times. The genes are TRBV27 and TRBJ1-2; D uncertain. V was trimmed by 5 bases and J by 0 bases, leaving 16 bases between them. Germline loops: CDR1 MNHEY, CDR2 SMNVEV (reference sequence). The CDR3 runs to 16 residues. The CDR3 is CASSTRARSSNYGYTF. CDR3 bases: TGTGCCAGCAGTACCCGCGCGAGATCGTCTAACTATGGCTACACCTTC.

The CDR3 here is CASSQEGKIQGIPLGSPLHF. CDR3 bases: TGCGCCAGCAGCCAAGAAGGAAAAATACAGGGGATCCCTTTGGGTTCACCCCTCCACTTT. The rearrangement joins TRBV4-1 to TRBJ1-6; 7 bases are a match to TRBD1. The CDR3 extends over 20 amino acids. V dropped 0 bases and J dropped 9; count of bases not matched to a gene: 20. From germline, CDR1 is MGHRA and CDR2 YSYEKL.

The chain is built from TRBV5-4 and TRBJ2-3; tentative D call: TRBD1 (6 bases). The germline CDR1 and CDR2 sequences are SGHNT and YYREEE (reference sequence). Deletions cut 1 base from V and 5 bases from J, with 8 bases between. The CDR3 is 13 residues long. The CDR3 nucleotides read TGTGCCAGCAGCTTGACAGGGCAAGATACGCAGTATTTT. Its protein product is CASSLTGQDTQYF.

The chain uses TRBV5-1 and TRBJ2-1; perhaps TRBD1 as D (6 bases). The CDR3 covers 13 residues. V was shortened by 4 bases and J by 13 bases, with 18 bases between the two germline ends. CDR1 SGHRS and CDR2 YFSETQ come from the germline V gene. CDR3 protein: CASSPRDTDFQFF. CDR3 nucleotide sequence: TGCGCCAGCAGCCCTCGGGACACCGATTTTCAGTTCTTC.